Detailed here is one T cell receptor (beta chain). Its cognate antigen is unknown. It was 75,000 to 100,000 TCR templates that were assayed per sample. Here immunoSEQ multiplex PCR was the method, and the copy in TCRdb shows in-frame clones only, minus some. The table lists approximately 91,000 clones, 95% of them singletons. The record originates from a study of siplizumab effects on memory and regulatory T cells. Notes on the study in general: The study found that siplizumab significantly reduced alloreactive sequences traceable to unstimulated CD4+ memory cells.

The CDR3 runs 15 residues. V trimming: 5 bases; J trimming: 4 bases; junction bases outside the gene matches: 7. Germline-derived CDR1 and CDR2 are LNHDA and SQIVND (reference sequence). The gene calls are TRBV19 and TRBJ2-7; TRBD1 agrees at 11 bases. This clonotype was obtained from a human donor in good health. Specimen: CD8+ T cells sorted from blood. Here the CDR3 reads CASSVGTGGFYEQYF. The CDR3 DNA sequence: TGTGCCAGTAGTGTTGGGACAGGGGGATTTTACGAGCAGTACTTC.